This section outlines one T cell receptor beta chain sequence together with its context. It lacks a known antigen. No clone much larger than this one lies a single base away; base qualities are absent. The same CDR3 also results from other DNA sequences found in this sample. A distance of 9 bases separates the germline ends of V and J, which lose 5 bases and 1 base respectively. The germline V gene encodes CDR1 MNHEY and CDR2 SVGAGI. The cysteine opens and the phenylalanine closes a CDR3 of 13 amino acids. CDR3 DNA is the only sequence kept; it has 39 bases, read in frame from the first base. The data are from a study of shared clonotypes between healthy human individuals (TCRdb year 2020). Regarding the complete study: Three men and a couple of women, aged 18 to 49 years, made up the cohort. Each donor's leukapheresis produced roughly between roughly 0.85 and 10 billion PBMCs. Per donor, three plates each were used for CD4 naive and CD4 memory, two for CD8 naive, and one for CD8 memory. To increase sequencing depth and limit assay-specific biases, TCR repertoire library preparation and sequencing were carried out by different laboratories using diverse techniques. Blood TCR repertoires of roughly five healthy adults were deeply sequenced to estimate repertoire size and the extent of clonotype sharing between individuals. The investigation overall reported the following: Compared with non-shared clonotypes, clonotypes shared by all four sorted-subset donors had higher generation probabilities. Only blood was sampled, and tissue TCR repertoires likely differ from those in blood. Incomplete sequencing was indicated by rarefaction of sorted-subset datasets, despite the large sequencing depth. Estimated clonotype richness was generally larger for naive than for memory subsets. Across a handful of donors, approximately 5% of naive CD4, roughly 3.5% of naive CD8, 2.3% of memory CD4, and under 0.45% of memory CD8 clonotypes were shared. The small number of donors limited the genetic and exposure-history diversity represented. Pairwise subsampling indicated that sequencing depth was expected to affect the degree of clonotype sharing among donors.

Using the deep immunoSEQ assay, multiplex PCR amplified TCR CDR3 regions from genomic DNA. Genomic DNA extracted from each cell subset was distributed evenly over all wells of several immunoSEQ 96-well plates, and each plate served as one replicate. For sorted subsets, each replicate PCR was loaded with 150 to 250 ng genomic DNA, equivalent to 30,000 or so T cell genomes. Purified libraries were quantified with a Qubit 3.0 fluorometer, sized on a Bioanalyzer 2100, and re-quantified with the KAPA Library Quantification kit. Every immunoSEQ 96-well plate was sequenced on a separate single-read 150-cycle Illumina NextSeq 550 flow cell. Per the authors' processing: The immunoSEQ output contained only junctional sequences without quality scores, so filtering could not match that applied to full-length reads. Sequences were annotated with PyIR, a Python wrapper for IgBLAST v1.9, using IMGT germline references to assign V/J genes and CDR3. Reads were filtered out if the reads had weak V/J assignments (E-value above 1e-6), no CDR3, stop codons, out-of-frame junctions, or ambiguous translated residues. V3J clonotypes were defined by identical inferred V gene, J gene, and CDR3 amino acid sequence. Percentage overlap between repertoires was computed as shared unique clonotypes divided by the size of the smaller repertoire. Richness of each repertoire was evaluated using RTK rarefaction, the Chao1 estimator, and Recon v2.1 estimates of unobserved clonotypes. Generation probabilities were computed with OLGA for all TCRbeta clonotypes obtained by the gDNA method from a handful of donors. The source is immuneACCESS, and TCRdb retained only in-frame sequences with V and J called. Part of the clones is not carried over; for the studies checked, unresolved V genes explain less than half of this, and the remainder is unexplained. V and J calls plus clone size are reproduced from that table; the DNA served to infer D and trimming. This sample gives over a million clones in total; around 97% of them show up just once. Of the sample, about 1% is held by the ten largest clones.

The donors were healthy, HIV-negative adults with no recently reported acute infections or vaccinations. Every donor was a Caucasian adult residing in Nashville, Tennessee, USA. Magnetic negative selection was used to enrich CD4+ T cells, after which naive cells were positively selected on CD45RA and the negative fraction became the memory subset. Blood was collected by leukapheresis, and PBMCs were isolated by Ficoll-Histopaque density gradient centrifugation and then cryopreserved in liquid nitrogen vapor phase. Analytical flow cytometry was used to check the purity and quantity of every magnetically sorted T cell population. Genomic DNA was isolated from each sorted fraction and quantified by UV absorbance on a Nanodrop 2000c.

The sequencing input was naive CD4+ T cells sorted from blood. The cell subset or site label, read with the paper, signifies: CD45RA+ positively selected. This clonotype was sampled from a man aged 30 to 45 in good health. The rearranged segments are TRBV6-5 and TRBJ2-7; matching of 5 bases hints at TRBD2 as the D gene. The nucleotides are TGTGCCAGCAGTCGGGCGGGTTCCTACGAGCAGTACTTC. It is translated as CASSRAGSYEQYF.